The next 8 T cell receptor beta chains were all read from a single sample in a study of cytomegalovirus exposure and HLA in healthy donors (dated by TCRdb to about 2017). Libraries came from the immunoSEQ multiplex PCR assay. A mixture of 60 forward primers for TCR Vbeta segments and 13 reverse primers for TCR Jbeta segments was used in the multiplex PCR. TCRdb holds this immuneACCESS table with in-frame rearrangements only. Some clones are missing; in checked studies, unresolved V genes explain under half, and the rest has no known cause. Recorded for this sample are roughly 110,000 clones; roughly 72% of them occurred a single time. The top ten clonotypes cover around 4.3% of the sample. Sequencing was done on a sample of PBMCs. These receptors came from a woman in her 40s in good health and CMV-seropositive.

The chain has TRBV9 and TRBJ1-2; 7 positions agree with TRBD1. The CDR3 loop spans 16 amino acids. CDR1 SGDLS and CDR2 YYNGEE come from the germline V gene. V shed 5 bases, J shed 8 bases, and the junction held 18 bases outside the gene matches. In nucleotides, the CDR3 is TGTGCCAGCAGTTTAGGATACCGCGACAGGGATCGCGGCTACACCTTC. Translating gives CASSLGYRDRDRGYTF.

This clone was picked up a small number of times. The chain couples TRBV19 to TRBJ2-2; D is uncertain. CDR1 and CDR2 (germline): LNHDA, SQIVND (reference sequence). Trimming removed 3 bases from V and 5 bases from J, with 10 bases in between. CDR3 size: 14 residues. The CDR3: CASSIGLRTGELFF. CDR3 in DNA: TGTGCCAGTAGTATCGGTCTGAGGACCGGGGAGCTGTTTTTT. Looking up the rest from reference TRBV19 and TRBJ2-2 gives the full variable domain: DGGITQSPKYLFRKEGQNVTLSCEQNLNHDAMYWYRQDPGQGLRLIYYSQIVNDFQKGDIAEGYSVSREKKESFPLTVTSAQKNPTAFYLCASSIGLRTGELFFGEGSRLTVL.

This clone was seen a few times. The rearrangement joins TRBV6-6 to TRBJ1-3; the D is unclear. CDR1 and CDR2 from the germline V gene are MNHNY and SVGAGI (reference sequence). Trimming shortened V by 6 bases and J by 0 bases, and 15 bases separated the two germline ends. The length of the CDR3 is 16 residues. CDR3 sequence (DNA): TGTGCCAGCAGGGGGAGTGTGGGAAGCTCTGGAAACACCATATATTTT. Amino acids: CASRGSVGSSGNTIYF.

This chain joins TRBV19 and TRBJ1-5; a weak D match, TRBD1 (6 bases). The germline V and J ends were trimmed by 4 bases and 7 bases, with 8 bases remaining between them. The CDR3 totals 12 residues. Per germline, CDR1 LNHDA and CDR2 SQIVND (reference sequence). In DNA, the CDR3 is TGTGCCAGTAGTACAGGGGAACAGCCCCAGCATTTT. Amino acids: CASSTGEQPQHF.

This chain connects TRBV7-3 to TRBJ2-3; 9 bases are a match to TRBD1. This CDR3 is 17 amino acids long. Germline V gene sequence: CDR1 SGHTA, CDR2 FQGTGA. Unmatched junction bases numbered 10, after V lost 3 bases and J lost 3 bases. The CDR3 spells CASSLFVSGQGTDTQYF. The CDR3 DNA sequence: TGTGCCAGCAGCTTGTTCGTGTCGGGACAGGGTACAGATACGCAGTATTTT.

This chain uses TRBV9 with TRBJ2-7, with D unclear. The germline V gene encodes CDR1 SGDLS and CDR2 YYNGEE. Trimming shortened V by 3 bases and J by 0 bases, and 10 bases separated the two germline ends. This CDR3 region has 14 residues. The CDR3 coding sequence is TGTGCCAGCAGCGAGACTCCCAGCTCCTACGAGCAGTACTTC. It specifies CASSETPSSYEQYF.

The rearrangement joins TRBV5-6 to TRBJ1-2; a possible D gene is TRBD1 (6 bases). Germline V gene data show CDR1 as SGHDT and CDR2 as YYEEEE. V shed 2 bases and J shed 4 bases, with 12 bases lying between them. The CDR3 length is 14 residues. The DNA of the CDR3 is TGTGCCAGCAGCTTCACAGGGAGTAGCTATGGCTACACCTTC. Protein product: CASSFTGSSYGYTF. The variable domain in full, with the rest retrieved from reference TRBV5-6 and TRBJ1-2, is DAGVTQSPTHLIKTRGQQVTLRCSPKSGHDTVSWYQQALGQGPQFIFQYYEEEERQRGNFPDRFSGHQFPNYSSELNVNALLLGDSALYLCASSFTGSSYGYTFGSGTRLTVV.

This chain uses TRBV27 with TRBJ2-2; TRBD2 matches at 9 bases. The trim removed 4 bases at V and 3 bases at J, leaving 15 bases unmatched. CDR3 length equals 19 residues. Germline V gives CDR1 MNHEY, CDR2 SMNVEV (reference sequence). CDR3 bases: TGTGCCAGCAGTTCCTCTAGCGGGACCCCTAGGTGGTACACCGGGGAGCTGTTTTTT. This translates into CASSSSSGTPRWYTGELFF.